The 17 T cell receptor beta chains below come from one sample, sequenced in a study of T cell responses to AZD1222 COVID-19 vaccine. The method was immunoSEQ multiplex PCR; TCRdb's version includes in-frame clones alone and lacks a portion of them. Among about 150,000 clones, 90% were seen once, and the ten largest hold approximately 1.8%. The starting material was peripheral blood, obtained on day 0 of AZD1222 vaccination. These receptors were obtained from an adult in good health.

V is TRBV4-2 and J is TRBJ2-3; D ambiguous. The CDR3 has 13 amino acids. The germline V gene encodes CDR1 LGHNA and CDR2 YNFKEQ. Trimming pared 0 bases from V and 2 bases from J, leaving 3 bases between. In DNA, the CDR3 is TGTGCCAGCAGCCAAGATCTCACAGATACGCAGTATTTT. It specifies CASSQDLTDTQYF.

The chain carries TRBV10-1 and TRBJ1-6; D not resolved. The CDR3 has 12 amino acids. V lost 8 bases and J 13 bases, leaving 15 bases between the germline ends. CDR1 and CDR2 (germline): WNHNN, SYGVQD (reference sequence). CDR3 sequence: CASLLKEGPLHF. The CDR3 DNA sequence: TGCGCCAGCCTCCTGAAGGAAGGGCCCCTCCACTTT.

This rearrangement joins TRBV5-8 to TRBJ1-5, with 8 bases identical to TRBD1. This CDR3 comprises 15 residues. Germline V gene sequence: CDR1 SGHTS, CDR2 YDEGEE. Trimming removed 4 bases from V and 5 bases from J; junction bases left unmatched: 8. As DNA, the CDR3 is TGTGCCAGCAGCAAACGGACAGGGTGGGATCAGCCCCAGCATTTT. As protein: CASSKRTGWDQPQHF.

V gene TRBV18 combines with J gene TRBJ1-1; D gene unclear. The CDR3 sequence is 12 residues long. Per the germline V gene, CDR1 is KGHSH and CDR2 is LQKENI. V was trimmed by 1 base and J by 7 bases, leaving 7 bases between them. CDR3 sequence reads: CASSPRASEAFF. The CDR3 nucleotides read TGTGCCAGCTCACCACGGGCCAGTGAAGCTTTCTTT. The full variable domain, completed using reference TRBV18 and TRBJ1-1, is NAGVMQNPRHLVRRRGQEARLRCSPMKGHSHVYWYRQLPEEGLKFMVYLQKENIIDESGMPKERFSAEFPKEGPSILRIQQVVRGDSAAYFCASSPRASEAFFGQGTRLTVV.

V is TRBV28 and J is TRBJ2-2; either TRBD1 or TRBD2 may fit D (5 bases each). Germline values: CDR1 MDHEN, CDR2 SYDVKM. V was pared by 4 bases and J by 5 bases, with 5 bases between. CDR3 length: 12 residues. DNA of the CDR3: TGTGCCAGCAGTTGGGGGACCGGGGAGCTGTTTTTT. This translates into CASSWGTGELFF.

The gene calls are TRBV10-3 and TRBJ1-2; D is undetermined. The V end lost 10 bases, the J end lost 1 base, and 13 bases lay between the germline ends. The CDR3 contains 13 residues. Germline V gene data show CDR1 as ENHRY and CDR2 as SYGVKD. The CDR3 coding sequence is TGTGCCACCGGGCTCGAGATTAACTATGGCTACACCTTC. Encoded protein: CATGLEINYGYTF.

The V call is TRBV7-2, the J call TRBJ2-7; D call uncertain. The germline V gene encodes CDR1 SGHTA and CDR2 FQGNSA. This CDR3 has 13 residues. V was trimmed by 1 base and J by 6 bases, leaving 10 bases between them. The CDR3 is CASSLVGVGEQYF. The CDR3 region has the DNA TGTGCCAGCAGCTTAGTTGGGGTAGGCGAGCAGTACTTC.

The rearrangement links TRBV6-6 to TRBJ2-5, with D unclear. The germline V gene has CDR1 MNHNY and CDR2 SVGAGI (reference sequence). This CDR3 has 15 amino acids. With 0 bases removed from V and 5 bases from J, the gap between germline ends came to 13 bases. CDR3 nucleotide sequence: TGTGCCAGCAGTTACTCGACCCTGGTGGGGGAGACCCAGTACTTC. It is translated as CASSYSTLVGETQYF.

V and J are TRBV10-3 and TRBJ1-1; 10 bases agree with TRBD1. Germline CDR1 reads ENHRY; CDR2 reads SYGVKD. This CDR3 comprises 15 residues. The V and J ends lost 6 bases and 0 bases, in that order; junction bases with no gene match: 4. As DNA, the CDR3 is TGTGCCATCAGCCTGACAGGGGGCTTGAACACTGAAGCTTTCTTT. Its protein is CAISLTGGLNTEAFF.

J is TRBJ2-1 and V is TRBV28; D not certain. Trimming removed 3 bases at V and 4 bases at J, with 4 bases between. The germline V gene encodes CDR1 MDHEN and CDR2 SYDVKM. CDR3 length: 12 residues. The CDR3 loop is CASSFPYNEQFF. The CDR3 coding sequence is TGTGCCAGCAGTTTCCCGTACAATGAGCAGTTCTTC.

The chain employs TRBV7-2 and TRBJ2-3, with D unclear. The CDR3 is 12 residues long. The V gene lost 0 bases and the J gene lost 5 bases, with 3 bases spanning the gap. Germline V gene sequence: CDR1 SGHTA, CDR2 FQGNSA. CDR3 residues: CASSLARDTQYF. The CDR3 bases are TGTGCCAGCAGCTTAGCTAGAGATACGCAGTATTTT.

The chain links TRBV28 to TRBJ1-5; no reliable D call. V lost 3 bases and J 2 bases, leaving 5 bases between the germline ends. CDR1 is MDHEN and CDR2 is SYDVKM in the germline V gene. This CDR3 spans 13 amino acids. The CDR3 is CASSFGGNQPQHF. The CDR3 nucleotides are TGTGCCAGCAGTTTTGGGGGCAATCAGCCCCAGCATTTT.

The genes are TRBV10-3 and TRBJ2-3, with 9 nucleotides matching TRBD1. The V gene's germline CDR1 is ENHRY and CDR2 SYGVKD. Trimming at V came to 0 bases and at J to 4 bases, leaving 5 bases not matched to a gene. The CDR3 is 16 amino acids. CDR3 loop: CAISESPGQGADTQYF. The CDR3 DNA reads as TGTGCCATCAGTGAGTCACCGGGACAGGGCGCAGATACGCAGTATTTT.

V is TRBV3-1 (or the pseudogene TRBV3-2) and J is TRBJ2-5, with D perhaps matching TRBD1 or TRBD2 (5 bases each). Trimming shortened V by 1 base and J by 5 bases, and 17 bases separated the two germline ends. The CDR3 extends over 16 amino acids. Germline CDR1 reads LGHDT; CDR2 reads YNNKEL (reference sequence). CDR3 sequence reads: CASSQGGPASRETQYF. CDR3 nucleotide sequence: TGTGCCAGCAGCCAAGGGGGCCCGGCTAGCAGGGAGACCCAGTACTTC.

The chain links TRBV7-7 to TRBJ1-6; 8 bases agree with TRBD1. The CDR3 is 15 amino acids. The germline V gene encodes CDR1 SSHAT and CDR2 FNYEAQ (reference sequence). CDR3 region: CASGPHTGGGSPLHF. CDR3 DNA: TGTGCTAGCGGACCACACACAGGGGGAGGTTCACCCCTCCACTTT.

This clone was counted once. The chain employs TRBV29-1 and TRBJ1-1; TRBD1 aligns across 8 bases. CDR1 and CDR2 (germline): SQVTM, ANQGSEA. CDR3 size: 14 residues. V was clipped by 4 bases and J by 0 bases; unmatched bases: 4. The CDR3 here is CSVGPTGVNTEAFF. The CDR3 region has the DNA TGCAGCGTTGGCCCGACAGGGGTGAACACTGAAGCTTTCTTT.

This clone has a single count. The CDR3 loop is CASSDRTGDLYGYTF. The CDR3, as DNA: TGTGCCAGCAGCGACCGGACAGGGGACCTCTATGGCTACACCTTC. The chain has TRBV9 and TRBJ1-2; 9 bases map to TRBD1. The CDR3 spans 15 residues. The V segment lost 3 bases and the J segment 4 bases; nucleotides outside the gene matches: 7. CDR1 is SGDLS, CDR2 YYNGEE, per germline.